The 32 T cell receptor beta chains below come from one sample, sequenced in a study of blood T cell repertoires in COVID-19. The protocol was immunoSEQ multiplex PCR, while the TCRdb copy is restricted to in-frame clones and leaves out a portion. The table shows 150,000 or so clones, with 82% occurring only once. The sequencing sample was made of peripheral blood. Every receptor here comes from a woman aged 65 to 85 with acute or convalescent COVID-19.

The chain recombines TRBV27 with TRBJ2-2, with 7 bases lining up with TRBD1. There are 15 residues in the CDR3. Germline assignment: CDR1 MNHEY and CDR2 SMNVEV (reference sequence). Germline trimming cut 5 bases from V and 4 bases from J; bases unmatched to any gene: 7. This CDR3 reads CASSPSGTATGELFF. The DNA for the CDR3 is TGTGCCAGCAGTCCATCTGGGACAGCCACCGGGGAGCTGTTTTTT.

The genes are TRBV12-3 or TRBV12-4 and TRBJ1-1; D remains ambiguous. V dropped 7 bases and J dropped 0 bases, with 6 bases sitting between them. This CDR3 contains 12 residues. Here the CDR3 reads CASIAVNTEAFF. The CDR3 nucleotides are TGTGCCAGCATCGCAGTGAACACTGAAGCTTTCTTT.

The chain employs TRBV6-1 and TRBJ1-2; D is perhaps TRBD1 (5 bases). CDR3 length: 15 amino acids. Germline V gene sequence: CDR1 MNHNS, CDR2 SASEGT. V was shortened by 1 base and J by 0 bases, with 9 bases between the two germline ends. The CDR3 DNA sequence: TGTGCCAGCAGTGAAGGTCCAGGGACTAACTATGGCTACACCTTC. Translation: CASSEGPGTNYGYTF.

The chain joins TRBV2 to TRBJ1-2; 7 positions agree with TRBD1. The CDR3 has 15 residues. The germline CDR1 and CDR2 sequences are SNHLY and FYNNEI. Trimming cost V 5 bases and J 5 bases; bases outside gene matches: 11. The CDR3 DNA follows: TGTGCCAGCAGTTCTTTCGGACAGGCCGGGTATGGCTACACCTTC. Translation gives CASSSFGQAGYGYTF.

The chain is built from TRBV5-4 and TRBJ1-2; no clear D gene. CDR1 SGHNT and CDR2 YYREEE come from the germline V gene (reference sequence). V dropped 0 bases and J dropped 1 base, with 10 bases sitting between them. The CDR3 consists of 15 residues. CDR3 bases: TGTGCCAGCAGCTTGGCAGGAGGGCTTAACTATGGCTACACCTTC. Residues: CASSLAGGLNYGYTF.

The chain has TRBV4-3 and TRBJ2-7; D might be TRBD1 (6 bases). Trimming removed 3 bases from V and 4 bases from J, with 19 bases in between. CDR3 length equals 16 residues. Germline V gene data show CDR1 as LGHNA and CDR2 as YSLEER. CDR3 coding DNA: TGCGCCAGCAGCCAGGTCTCTGGGACAAGCTATTACGAGCAGTACTTC. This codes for CASSQVSGTSYYEQYF.

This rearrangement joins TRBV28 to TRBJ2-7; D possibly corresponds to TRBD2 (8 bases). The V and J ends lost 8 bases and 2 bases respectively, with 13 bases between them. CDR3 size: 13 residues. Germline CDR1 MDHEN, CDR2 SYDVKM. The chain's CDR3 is CASRGGQPYEQYF. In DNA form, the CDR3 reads TGTGCCAGCCGGGGGGGACAGCCCTACGAGCAGTACTTC. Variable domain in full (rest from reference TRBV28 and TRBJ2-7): DVKVTQSSRYLVKRTGEKVFLECVQDMDHENMFWYRQDPGLGLRLIYFSYDVKMKEKGDIPEGYSVSREKKERFSLILESASTNQTSMYLCASRGGQPYEQYFGPGTRLTVT.

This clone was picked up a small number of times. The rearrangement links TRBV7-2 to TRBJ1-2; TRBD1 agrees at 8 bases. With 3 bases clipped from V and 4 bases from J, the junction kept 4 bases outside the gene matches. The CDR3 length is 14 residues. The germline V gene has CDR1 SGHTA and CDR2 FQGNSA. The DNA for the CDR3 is TGTGCCAGCAGCTTCGTCGGACAGGGCTATGGCTACACCTTC. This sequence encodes CASSFVGQGYGYTF. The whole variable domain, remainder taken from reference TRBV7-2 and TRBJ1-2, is GAGVSQSPSNKVTEKGKDVELRCDPISGHTALYWYRQSLGQGLEFLIYFQGNSAPDKSGLPSDRFSAERTGGSVSTLTIQRTQQEDSAVYLCASSFVGQGYGYTFGSGTRLTVV.

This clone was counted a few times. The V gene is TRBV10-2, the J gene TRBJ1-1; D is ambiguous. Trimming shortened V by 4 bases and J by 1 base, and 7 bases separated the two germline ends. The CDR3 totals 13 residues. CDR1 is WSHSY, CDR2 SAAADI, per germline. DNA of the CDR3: TGCGCCAGCAGTGTTTCGGGGAACACTGAAGCTTTCTTT. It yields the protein CASSVSGNTEAFF.

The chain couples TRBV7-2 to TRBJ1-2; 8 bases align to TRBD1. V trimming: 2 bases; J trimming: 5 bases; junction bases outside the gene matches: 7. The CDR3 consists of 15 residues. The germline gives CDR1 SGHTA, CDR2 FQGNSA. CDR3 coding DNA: TGTGCCAGCAGCTTAACAGCATGGGACAGGTATGGCTACACCTTC. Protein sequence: CASSLTAWDRYGYTF.

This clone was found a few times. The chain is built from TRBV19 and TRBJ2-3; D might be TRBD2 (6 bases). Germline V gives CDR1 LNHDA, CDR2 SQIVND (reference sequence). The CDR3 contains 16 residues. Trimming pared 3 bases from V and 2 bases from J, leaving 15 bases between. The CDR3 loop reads CASSMSGAGFTDTQYF. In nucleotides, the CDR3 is TGTGCCAGTAGTATGTCAGGCGCGGGGTTCACAGATACGCAGTATTTT. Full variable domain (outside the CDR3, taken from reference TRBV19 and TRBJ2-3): DGGITQSPKYLFRKEGQNVTLSCEQNLNHDAMYWYRQDPGQGLRLIYYSQIVNDFQKGDIAEGYSVSREKKESFPLTVTSAQKNPTAFYLCASSMSGAGFTDTQYFGPGTRLTVL.

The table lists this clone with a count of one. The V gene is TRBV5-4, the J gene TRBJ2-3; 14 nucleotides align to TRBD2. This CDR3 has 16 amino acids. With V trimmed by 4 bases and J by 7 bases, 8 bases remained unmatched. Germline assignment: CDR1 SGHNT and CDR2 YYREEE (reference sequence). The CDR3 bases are TGTGCCAGCAGCGGGACTAGCGGGGGAGCCAGTTATACGCAGTATTTT. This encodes CASSGTSGGASYTQYF.

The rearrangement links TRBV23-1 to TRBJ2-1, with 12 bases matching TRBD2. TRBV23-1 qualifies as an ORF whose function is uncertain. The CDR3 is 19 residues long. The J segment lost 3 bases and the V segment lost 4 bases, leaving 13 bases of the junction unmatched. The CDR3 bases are TGCGCCAGCAGTCCACAGGCCCTAGCGGGGGGGCCGGGCTACAATGAGCAGTTCTTC. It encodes CASSPQALAGGPGYNEQFF.

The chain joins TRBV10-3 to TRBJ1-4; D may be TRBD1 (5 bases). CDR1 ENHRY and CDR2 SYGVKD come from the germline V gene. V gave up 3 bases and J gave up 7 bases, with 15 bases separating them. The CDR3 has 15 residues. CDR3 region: CAISDPGRRGEKLFF. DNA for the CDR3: TGTGCCATCAGTGATCCTGGCAGGAGGGGTGAAAAACTGTTTTTT.

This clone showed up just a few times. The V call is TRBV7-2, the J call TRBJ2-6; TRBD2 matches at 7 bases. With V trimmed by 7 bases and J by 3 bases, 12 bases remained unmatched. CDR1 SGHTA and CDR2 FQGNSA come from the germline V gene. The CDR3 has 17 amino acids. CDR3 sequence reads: CASNLLGRAGGANVLTF. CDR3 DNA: TGTGCCAGCAACCTCCTGGGGAGGGCTGGTGGGGCCAACGTCCTGACTTTC.

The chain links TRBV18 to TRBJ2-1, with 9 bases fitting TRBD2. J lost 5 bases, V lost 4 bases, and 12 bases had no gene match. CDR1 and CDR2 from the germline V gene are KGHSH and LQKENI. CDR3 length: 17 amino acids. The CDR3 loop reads CASSLAGAGIGNNEQFF. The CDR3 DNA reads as TGTGCCAGCTCACTAGCGGGAGCTGGAATAGGGAACAATGAGCAGTTCTTC. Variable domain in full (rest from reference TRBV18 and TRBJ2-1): NAGVMQNPRHLVRRRGQEARLRCSPMKGHSHVYWYRQLPEEGLKFMVYLQKENIIDESGMPKERFSAEFPKEGPSILRIQQVVRGDSAAYFCASSLAGAGIGNNEQFFGPGTRLTVL.

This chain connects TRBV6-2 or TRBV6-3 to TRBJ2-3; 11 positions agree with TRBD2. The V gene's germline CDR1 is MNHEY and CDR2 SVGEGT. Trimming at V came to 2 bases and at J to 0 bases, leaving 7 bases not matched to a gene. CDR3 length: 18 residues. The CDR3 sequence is CASSYVVAGGLSTDTQYF. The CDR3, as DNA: TGTGCCAGCAGTTACGTAGTAGCGGGGGGGCTTAGCACAGATACGCAGTATTTT.

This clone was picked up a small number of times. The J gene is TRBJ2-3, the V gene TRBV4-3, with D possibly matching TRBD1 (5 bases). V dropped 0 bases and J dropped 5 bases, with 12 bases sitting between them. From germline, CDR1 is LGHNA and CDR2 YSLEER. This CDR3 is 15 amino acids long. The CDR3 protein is CASSQDRLTGDTQYF. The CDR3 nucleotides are TGCGCCAGCAGCCAAGATCGTCTTACAGGAGATACGCAGTATTTT.

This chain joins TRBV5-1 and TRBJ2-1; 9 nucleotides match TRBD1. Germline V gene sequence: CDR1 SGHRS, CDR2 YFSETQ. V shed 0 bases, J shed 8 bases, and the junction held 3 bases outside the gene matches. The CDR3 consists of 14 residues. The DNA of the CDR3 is TGCGCCAGCAGCTTGGCCGGGACAGGGTATGAGCAGTTCTTC. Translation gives CASSLAGTGYEQFF.

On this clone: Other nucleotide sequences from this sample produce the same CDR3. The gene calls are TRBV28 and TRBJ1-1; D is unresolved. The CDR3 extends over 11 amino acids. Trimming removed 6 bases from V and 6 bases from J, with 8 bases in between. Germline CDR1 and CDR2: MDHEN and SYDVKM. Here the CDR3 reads CASSLSAEAFF. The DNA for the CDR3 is TGTGCCAGCAGCCTGAGCGCTGAAGCTTTCTTT.

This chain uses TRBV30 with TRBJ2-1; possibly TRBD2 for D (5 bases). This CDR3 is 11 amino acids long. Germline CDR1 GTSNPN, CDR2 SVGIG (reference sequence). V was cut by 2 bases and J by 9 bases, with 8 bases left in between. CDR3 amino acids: CAWSIAPEQFF. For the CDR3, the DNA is TGTGCCTGGAGTATAGCGCCTGAGCAGTTCTTC.

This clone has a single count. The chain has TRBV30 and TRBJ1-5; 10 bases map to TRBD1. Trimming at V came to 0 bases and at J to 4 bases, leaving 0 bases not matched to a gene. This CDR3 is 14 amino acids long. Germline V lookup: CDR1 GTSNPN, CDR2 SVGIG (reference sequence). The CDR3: CAWSVGQGNQPQHF. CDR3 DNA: TGTGCCTGGAGTGTGGGACAGGGGAATCAGCCCCAGCATTTT.

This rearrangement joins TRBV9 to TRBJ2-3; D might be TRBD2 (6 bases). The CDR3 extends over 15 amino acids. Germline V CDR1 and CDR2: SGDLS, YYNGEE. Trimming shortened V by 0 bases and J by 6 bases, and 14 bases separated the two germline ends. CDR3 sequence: CASSVGGLLSDTQYF. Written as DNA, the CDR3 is TGTGCCAGCAGCGTAGGGGGACTGCTGTCGGATACGCAGTATTTT.

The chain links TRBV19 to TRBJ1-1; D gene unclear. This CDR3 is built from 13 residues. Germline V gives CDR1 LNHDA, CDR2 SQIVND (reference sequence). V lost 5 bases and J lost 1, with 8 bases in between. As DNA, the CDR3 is TGTGCCAGTAGTCCAACAGAGAACACTGAAGCTTTCTTT. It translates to CASSPTENTEAFF.

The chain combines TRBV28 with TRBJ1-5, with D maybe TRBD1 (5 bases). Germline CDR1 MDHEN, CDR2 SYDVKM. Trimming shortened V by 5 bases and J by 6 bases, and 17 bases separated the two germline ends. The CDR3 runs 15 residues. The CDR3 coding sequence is TGTGCCAGCAGTAATGGCGGATTTCAGGGTCAGCCCCAGCATTTT. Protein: CASSNGGFQGQPQHF.

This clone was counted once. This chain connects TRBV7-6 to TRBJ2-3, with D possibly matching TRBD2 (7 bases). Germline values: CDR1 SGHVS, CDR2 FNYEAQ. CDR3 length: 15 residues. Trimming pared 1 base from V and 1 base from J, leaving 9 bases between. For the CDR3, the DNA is TGTGCCAGCAGCTTAGACGGGGGGCGCACAGATACGCAGTATTTT. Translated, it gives CASSLDGGRTDTQYF.

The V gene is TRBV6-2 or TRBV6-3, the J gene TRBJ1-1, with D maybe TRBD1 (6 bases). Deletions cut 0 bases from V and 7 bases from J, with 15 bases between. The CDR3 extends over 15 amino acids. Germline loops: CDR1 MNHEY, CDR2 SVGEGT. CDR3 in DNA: TGTGCCAGCAGTTACTCGCTACAGGGCAATGGTGAAGCTTTCTTT. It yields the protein CASSYSLQGNGEAFF.

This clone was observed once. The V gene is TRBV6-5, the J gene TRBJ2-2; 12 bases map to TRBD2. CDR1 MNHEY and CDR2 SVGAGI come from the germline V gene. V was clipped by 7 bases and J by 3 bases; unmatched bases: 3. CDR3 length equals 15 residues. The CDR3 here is CASTRLAGDTGELFF. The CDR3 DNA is TGTGCCAGCACCAGACTAGCGGGGGACACCGGGGAGCTGTTTTTT.

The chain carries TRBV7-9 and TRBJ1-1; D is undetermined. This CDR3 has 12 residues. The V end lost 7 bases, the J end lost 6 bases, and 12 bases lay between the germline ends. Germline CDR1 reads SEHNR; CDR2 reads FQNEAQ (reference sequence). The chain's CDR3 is CASTLTGSEAFF. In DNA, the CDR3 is TGTGCCAGCACCTTGACCGGGTCTGAAGCTTTCTTT.

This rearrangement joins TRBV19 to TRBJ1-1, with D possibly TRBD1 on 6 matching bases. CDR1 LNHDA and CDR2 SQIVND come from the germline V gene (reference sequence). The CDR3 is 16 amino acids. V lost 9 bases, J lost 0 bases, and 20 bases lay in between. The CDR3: CASLRDTGRMNTEAFF. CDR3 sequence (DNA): TGTGCCAGCCTCCGGGACACTGGACGCATGAACACTGAAGCTTTCTTT.

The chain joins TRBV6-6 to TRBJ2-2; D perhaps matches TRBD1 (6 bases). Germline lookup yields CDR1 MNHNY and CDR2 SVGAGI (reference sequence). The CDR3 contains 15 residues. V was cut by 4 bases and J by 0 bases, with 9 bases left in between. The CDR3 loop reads CASSSGTTNTGELFF. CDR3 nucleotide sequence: TGTGCCAGCAGTTCAGGGACAACGAACACCGGGGAGCTGTTTTTT.

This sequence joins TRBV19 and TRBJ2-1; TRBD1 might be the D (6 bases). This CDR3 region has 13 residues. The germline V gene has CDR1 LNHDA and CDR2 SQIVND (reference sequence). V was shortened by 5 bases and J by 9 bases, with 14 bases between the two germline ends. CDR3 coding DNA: TGTGCCAGTAGTGTGGGGGCGCGAGGTGAGCAGTTCTTC. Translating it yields CASSVGARGEQFF.